The rows below give T cell receptor beta chains drawn from one sample of a study of T cells in narcolepsy. The table came from immunoSEQ multiplex PCR; TCRdb's copy has only in-frame clones and leaves some out. Of tens of thousands of clones listed, 78% are singletons. What was sequenced was CD45RA- memory CD4+ T cells from PBMCs. The receptors shown here come from a human donor with narcolepsy. Each CDR3 is given with its conserved first and last residue. A D gene is named only where the DNA matches it firmly. Size tells how often a clone was seen (once, few, many) or the class of an expanded clone, and some rows leave it out.

>TRBD1|NA|TRBV15|TRBJ1-1
CATSRASLGQGVTEAFF
TGTGCCACCAGCAGAGCCAGTCTAGGACAGGGGGTCACTGAAGCTTTCTTT
>NA|NA|TRBV6-5|TRBJ1-3
CASSPSGNTIYF
TGTGCCAGCAGCCCCTCTGGAAACACCATATATTTT
>NA|NA|TRBV29-1|TRBJ1-1
CSVALAQNTEAFF
TGCAGCGTTGCCCTCGCCCAGAACACTGAAGCTTTCTTT
>TRBD2|NA|TRBV4-1|TRBJ2-5
CASSQDRAPGLGQETQYF
TGCGCCAGCAGCCAAGATAGGGCCCCGGGACTAGGACAAGAGACCCAGTACTTC
>TRBD1|NA|TRBV5-4|TRBJ1-4
CASSMTGGGEKLFF
TGTGCCAGCAGCATGACAGGGGGAGGCGAAAAACTGTTTTTT
>NA|NA|TRBV5-1|TRBJ2-2
CASKNSTHTGELFF
TGCGCCAGCAAGAATAGCACACACACCGGGGAGCTGTTTTTT
>TRBD1|NA|TRBV7-9|TRBJ1-3
CASSPTGAYGNTIYF
TGTGCCAGCAGCCCGACAGGGGCGTACGGAAACACCATATATTTT
>NA|NA|TRBV6-1|TRBJ2-7
CASSEDGTGPYEQYF
TGTGCCAGCAGTGAAGACGGGACGGGACCCTACGAGCAGTACTTC
>TRBD1|NA|TRBV18|TRBJ1-1
CASSPGTAMNTEAFF
TGTGCCAGCTCACCAGGGACAGCCATGAACACTGAAGCTTTCTTT
>NA|NA|TRBV6-1|TRBJ2-6
CASSGRNSGANVLTF
TGTGCCAGCAGTGGTAGGAACTCTGGGGCCAACGTCCTGACTTTC
>TRBD2|few|TRBV27|TRBJ2-5
CASSFSGGRSWETQYF
TGTGCCAGCAGTTTTAGCGGGGGGAGGTCTTGGGAGACCCAGTACTTC
>NA|NA|TRBV6-6|TRBJ1-3
CASTTGNTIYF
TGTGCCAGCACGACTGGAAACACCATATATTTT
>NA|few|TRBV7-2|TRBJ1-2
CASSLGEGYYGYTF
TGTGCCAGCAGCTTAGGGGAGGGATACTATGGCTACACCTTC
>TRBD2|NA|TRBV7-2|TRBJ2-1
CASSLAGGAYNEQFF
TGTGCCAGCAGCTTAGCCGGGGGGGCGTACAATGAGCAGTTCTTC
>NA|NA|TRBV6-1|TRBJ1-3
CASSEYGTGNTIYF
TGTGCCAGCAGTGAATATGGCACTGGAAACACCATATATTTT
>NA|NA|TRBV5-6|TRBJ2-5
CASSSKSGASETQYF
TGTGCCAGCAGCTCGAAGTCAGGGGCCTCGGAGACCCAGTACTTC
>TRBD2|NA|TRBV7-2|TRBJ2-7
CASSSGLVGGEQYF
TGTGCCAGCAGCTCGGGACTAGTTGGCGGCGAGCAGTACTTC
>NA|NA|TRBV5-1|TRBJ2-3
CASSLGASSDTQYF
TGCGCCAGCAGCTTGGGGGCTAGCTCCGATACGCAGTATTTT
>NA|NA|TRBV4-2|TRBJ2-3
CASSQTPTGSDTQYF
TGTGCCAGCAGCCAGACCCCAACAGGGTCGGATACGCAGTATTTT
>NA|NA|TRBV25-1|TRBJ2-7
CASSDPTRLYEQYF
TGTGCCAGCAGTGACCCAACCCGGTTGTACGAGCAGTACTTC
>TRBD1|NA|TRBV2|TRBJ2-6
CASSSDRGLGGANVLTF
TGTGCCAGCAGTTCGGACAGGGGGCTAGGTGGGGCCAACGTCCTGACTTTC
>NA|NA|TRBV7-8|TRBJ1-4
CASSSRDRVGEKLFF
TGTGCCAGCAGCTCCCGGGACCGGGTCGGGGAAAAACTGTTTTTT
>TRBD2|NA|TRBV7-9|TRBJ2-2
CASSLVIAGDFTGELFF
TGTGCCAGCAGCTTAGTTATAGCGGGGGATTTCACCGGGGAGCTGTTTTTT
>NA|NA|TRBV5-8|TRBJ2-5
CASSLVTGLGETQYF
TGTGCCAGCAGCTTGGTTACAGGGTTAGGGGAGACCCAGTACTTC
>NA|once|TRBV10-3|TRBJ2-3
CATARGDPDTQYF
TGTGCCACCGCTCGCGGTGACCCAGATACGCAGTATTTT
>TRBD2|once|TRBV6-1|TRBJ2-5
CASSVRRGGRGYEETQYF
TGTGCCAGCAGTGTCCGGCGGGGGGGTCGCGGTTATGAGGAGACCCAGTACTTC
>NA|NA|TRBV7-2|TRBJ1-4
CASSLVGASNEKLFF
TGTGCCAGCAGCTTAGTTGGGGCCTCTAATGAAAAACTGTTTTTT
>NA|NA|TRBV19|TRBJ2-1
CASSVHKSSYNEQFF
TGTGCCAGTTCTGTCCATAAGAGCTCCTACAATGAGCAGTTCTTC
>NA|NA|TRBV6-6|TRBJ2-7
CASSPPGRSSYEQYF
TGTGCCAGCAGTCCCCCGGGGAGGAGCTCCTACGAGCAGTACTTC
>NA|NA|TRBV5-6|TRBJ2-7
CASSLAPYEQYF
TGTGCCAGCAGCTTGGCCCCCTACGAGCAGTACTTC
>NA|NA|TRBV19|TRBJ2-2
CASSIAAGQNTGELFF
TGTGCCAGTAGTATAGCCGCGGGACAAAACACCGGGGAGCTGTTTTTT
>NA|once|TRBV11-1|TRBJ2-7
CASSLSAGASYEQYF
TGTGCCAGCAGCTTATCGGCGGGGGCATCCTACGAGCAGTACTTC
>NA|NA|TRBV7-9|TRBJ2-7
CASSLVMGPGDLREQYF
TGTGCCAGCAGCTTGGTAATGGGGCCAGGGGATTTGCGGGAGCAGTACTTC
>TRBD1|NA|TRBV27|TRBJ2-7
CASNLQGASEQYF
TGTGCCAGCAACCTACAGGGGGCTAGCGAGCAGTACTTC
>NA|few|TRBV5-1|TRBJ1-2
CASSLNRENYGYTF
TGCGCCAGCAGCTTGAACAGGGAGAACTATGGCTACACCTTC
>TRBD2|NA|TRBV6-5|TRBJ2-1
CASSYTSGGGNEQFF
TGTGCCAGCAGTTACACTAGCGGGGGGGGTAATGAGCAGTTCTTC
>NA|NA|TRBV4-1|TRBJ2-1
CASSQAPGHTSYNEQFF
TGCGCCAGCAGCCAAGCACCGGGACACACTTCCTACAATGAGCAGTTCTTC
>TRBD1|few|TRBV6-1|TRBJ2-7
CASSGAGGRSYEQYF
TGTGCCAGCAGTGGGGCAGGGGGCAGATCCTACGAGCAGTACTTC
>NA|NA|TRBV5-4|TRBJ2-1
CASSIVDSYNEQFF
TGTGCCAGCAGCATCGTCGACAGTTACAATGAGCAGTTCTTC
>NA|few|TRBV18|TRBJ1-3
CASSPRPGSGGNTIYF
TGTGCCAGCTCACCAAGACCCGGGTCGGGTGGAAACACCATATATTTT
>NA|NA|TRBV5-1|TRBJ1-4
CASSPLTGGDEKLFF
TGCGCCAGCAGCCCCTTAACGGGCGGGGATGAAAAACTGTTTTTT
>TRBD1|NA|TRBV15|TRBJ1-1
CATSRLGQGNTEAFF
TGTGCCACCAGCAGATTGGGACAGGGAAACACTGAAGCTTTCTTT
>TRBD2|once|TRBV7-2|TRBJ2-3
CASSRVGTSVSDTQYF
TGTGCCAGCAGCCGGGTCGGGACTAGCGTGTCAGATACGCAGTATTTT
>TRBD2|once|TRBV11-3|TRBJ2-2
CASSRLAGDPTGELFF
TGTGCCAGCAGCCGACTAGCGGGGGACCCCACCGGGGAGCTGTTTTTT
>TRBD1|NA|TRBV7-9|TRBJ2-4
CASSWTGGFIAAKNIQYF
TGTGCCAGCAGCTGGACAGGGGGCTTTATAGCGGCCAAAAACATTCAGTACTTC
>NA|few|TRBV5-8|TRBJ1-2
CASSLDRVGGYTF
TGTGCCAGCAGCTTGGACAGGGTCGGTGGCTACACCTTC
>TRBD1|NA|TRBV7-9|TRBJ1-5
CASSLTGTGTNQPQHF
TGTGCCAGCAGCTTAACCGGGACAGGCACCAATCAGCCCCAGCATTTT
>TRBD1|NA|TRBV13|TRBJ1-6
CASSFLGQGENSPLHF
TGTGCCAGCAGCTTCCTAGGACAGGGCGAGAATTCACCCCTCCACTTT